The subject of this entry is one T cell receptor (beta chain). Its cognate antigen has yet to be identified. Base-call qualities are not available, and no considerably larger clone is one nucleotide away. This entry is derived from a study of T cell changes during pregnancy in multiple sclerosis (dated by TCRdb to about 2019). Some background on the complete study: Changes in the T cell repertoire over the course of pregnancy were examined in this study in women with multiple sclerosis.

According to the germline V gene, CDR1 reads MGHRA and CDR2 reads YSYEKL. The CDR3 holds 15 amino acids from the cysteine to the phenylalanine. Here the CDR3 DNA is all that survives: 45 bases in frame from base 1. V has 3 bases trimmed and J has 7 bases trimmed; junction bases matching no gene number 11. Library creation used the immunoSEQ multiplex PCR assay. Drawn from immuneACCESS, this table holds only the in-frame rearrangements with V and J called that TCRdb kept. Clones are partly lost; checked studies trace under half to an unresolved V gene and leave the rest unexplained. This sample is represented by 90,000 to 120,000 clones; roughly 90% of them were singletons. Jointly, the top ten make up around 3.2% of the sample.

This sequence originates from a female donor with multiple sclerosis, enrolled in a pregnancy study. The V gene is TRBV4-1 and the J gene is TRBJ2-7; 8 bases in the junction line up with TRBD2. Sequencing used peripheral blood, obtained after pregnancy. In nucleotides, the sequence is TGCGCCAGCAGCCACCCCGGGAGGGGGGGCAGGGAGCAGTACTTC. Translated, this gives CASSHPGRGGREQYF.